This T cell receptor (beta chain) was obtained from a study of T cell responses to AZD1222 COVID-19 vaccine. Study-level points and caveats: Only a handful of AZD1222 recipients, several in all, had baseline seropositivity. The breadth and depth of Spike-specific TCRs increased once two AZD1222 doses had been given.

As regards this clone: Its target is unknown.

Trimming pared 4 bases from V and 6 bases from J, leaving 6 bases between. Germline V CDR1 and CDR2: KGHSH, LQKENI. CDR3 size: 12 residues. Second-dose schedules of about 4 or about 12 weeks were combined. Sequencing was performed with immunoSEQ multiplex PCR; in TCRdb, only in-frame clones are kept and a portion is missing. The table lists 100,000 to 150,000 clones, around nine tenths of them singletons. The V and J genes are TRBV18 and TRBJ2-2; D unresolved. The source of this sequence is an adult who received the AZD1222 COVID-19 vaccine. Material: peripheral blood, obtained 28 days after the second AZD1222 dose. The CDR3, as DNA: TGTGCCAGCTCACAAGCTTCCGGGGAGCTGTTTTTT. It yields the protein CASSQASGELFF. Looking up the rest from reference TRBV18 and TRBJ2-2 gives the full variable domain: NAGVMQNPRHLVRRRGQEARLRCSPMKGHSHVYWYRQLPEEGLKFMVYLQKENIIDESGMPKERFSAEFPKEGPSILRIQQVVRGDSAAYFCASSQASGELFFGEGSRLTVL.